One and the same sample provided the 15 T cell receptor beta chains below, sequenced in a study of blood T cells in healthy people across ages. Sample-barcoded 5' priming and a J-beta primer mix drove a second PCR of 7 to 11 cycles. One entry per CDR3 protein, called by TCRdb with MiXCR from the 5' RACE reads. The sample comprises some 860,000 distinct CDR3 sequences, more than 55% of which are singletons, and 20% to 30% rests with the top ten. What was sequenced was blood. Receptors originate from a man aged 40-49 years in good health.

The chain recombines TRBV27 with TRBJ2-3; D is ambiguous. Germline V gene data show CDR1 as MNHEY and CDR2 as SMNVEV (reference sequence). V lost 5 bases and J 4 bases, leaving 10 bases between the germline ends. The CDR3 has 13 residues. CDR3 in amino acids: CASSQPPADTQYF. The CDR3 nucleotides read TGTGCCAGCAGTCAACCACCGGCAGATACGCAGTATTTT.

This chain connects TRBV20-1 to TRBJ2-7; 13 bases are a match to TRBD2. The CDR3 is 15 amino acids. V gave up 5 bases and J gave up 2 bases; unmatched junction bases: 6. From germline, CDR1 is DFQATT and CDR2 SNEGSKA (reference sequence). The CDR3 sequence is CSALKGTSGTYEQYF. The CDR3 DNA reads TGCAGTGCTCTGAAAGGGACTAGCGGGACCTACGAGCAGTACTTC.

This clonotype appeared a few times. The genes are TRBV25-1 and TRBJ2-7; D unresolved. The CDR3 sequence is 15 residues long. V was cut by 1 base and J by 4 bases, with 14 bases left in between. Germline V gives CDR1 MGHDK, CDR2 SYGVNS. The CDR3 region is CASSELGLDGYEQYF. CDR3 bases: TGTGCCAGCAGTGAATTGGGGTTAGACGGATACGAGCAGTACTTC.

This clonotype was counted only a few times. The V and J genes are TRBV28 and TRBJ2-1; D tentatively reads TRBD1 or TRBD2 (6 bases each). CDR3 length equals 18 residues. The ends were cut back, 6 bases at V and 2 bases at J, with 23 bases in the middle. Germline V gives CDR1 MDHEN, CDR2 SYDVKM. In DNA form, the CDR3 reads TGTGCCAGCAGGAGGGGGGCCTTTCAGTGGGTCCCCTACAATGAGCAGTTCTTC. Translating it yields CASRRGAFQWVPYNEQFF. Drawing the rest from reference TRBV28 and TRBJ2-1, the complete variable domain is DVKVTQSSRYLVKRTGEKVFLECVQDMDHENMFWYRQDPGLGLRLIYFSYDVKMKEKGDIPEGYSVSREKKERFSLILESASTNQTSMYLCASRRGAFQWVPYNEQFFGPGTRLTVL.

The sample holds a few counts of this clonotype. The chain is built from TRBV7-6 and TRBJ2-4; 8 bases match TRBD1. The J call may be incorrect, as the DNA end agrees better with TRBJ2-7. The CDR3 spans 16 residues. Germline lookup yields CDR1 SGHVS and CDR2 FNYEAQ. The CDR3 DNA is TGTGCCAGCAGCTTAGTCTCACAGGGGGGTCCCTACGAGCAGTACTTC. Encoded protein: CASSLVSQGGPYEQYF.

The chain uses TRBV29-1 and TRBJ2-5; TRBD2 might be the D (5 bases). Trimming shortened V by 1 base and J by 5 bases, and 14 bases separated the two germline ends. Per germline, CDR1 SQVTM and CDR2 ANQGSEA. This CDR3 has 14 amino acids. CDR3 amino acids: CSVEGRGLWETQYF. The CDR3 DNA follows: TGCAGCGTTGAAGGACGCGGGCTTTGGGAGACCCAGTACTTC.

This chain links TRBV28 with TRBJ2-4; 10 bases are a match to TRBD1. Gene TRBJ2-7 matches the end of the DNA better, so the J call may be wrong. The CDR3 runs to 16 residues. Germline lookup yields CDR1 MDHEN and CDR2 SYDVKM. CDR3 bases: TGTGCCAGCAGCCGAGTTGGTGGGACAGGGGACTACGAGCAGTACTTC. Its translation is CASSRVGGTGDYEQYF.

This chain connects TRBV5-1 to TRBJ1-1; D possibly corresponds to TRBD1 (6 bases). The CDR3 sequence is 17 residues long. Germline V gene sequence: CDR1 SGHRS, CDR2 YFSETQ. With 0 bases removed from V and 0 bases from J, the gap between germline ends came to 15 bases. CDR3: CASSLAGVDRLNTEAFF. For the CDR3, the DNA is TGCGCCAGCAGCTTGGCGGGTGTGGACAGACTGAACACTGAAGCTTTCTTT.

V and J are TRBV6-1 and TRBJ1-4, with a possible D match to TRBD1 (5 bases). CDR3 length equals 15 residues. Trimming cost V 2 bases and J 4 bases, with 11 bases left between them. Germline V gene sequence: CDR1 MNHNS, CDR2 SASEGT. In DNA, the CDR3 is TGTGCCAGCAGTGAATCGGGGCAGGGTAATGAAAAACTGTTTTTT. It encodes CASSESGQGNEKLFF.

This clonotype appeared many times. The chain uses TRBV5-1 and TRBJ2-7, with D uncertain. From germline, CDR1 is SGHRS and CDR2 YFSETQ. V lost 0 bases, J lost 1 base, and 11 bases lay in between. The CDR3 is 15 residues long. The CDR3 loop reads CASSLELGTSYEQYF. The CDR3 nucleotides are TGCGCCAGCAGCTTGGAGTTGGGCACTTCCTACGAGCAGTACTTC.

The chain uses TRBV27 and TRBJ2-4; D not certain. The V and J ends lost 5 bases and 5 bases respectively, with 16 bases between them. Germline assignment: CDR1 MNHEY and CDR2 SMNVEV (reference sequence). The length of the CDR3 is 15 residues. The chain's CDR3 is CASSPSWAAENIQYF. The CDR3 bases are TGTGCCAGCAGTCCCTCGTGGGCGGCCGAAAACATTCAGTACTTC.

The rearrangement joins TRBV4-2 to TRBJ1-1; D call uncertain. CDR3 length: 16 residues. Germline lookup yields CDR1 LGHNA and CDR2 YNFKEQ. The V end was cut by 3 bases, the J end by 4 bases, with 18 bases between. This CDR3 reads CASSQPAITSSTEAFF. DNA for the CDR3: TGTGCCAGCAGCCAGCCAGCCATCACATCGTCCACTGAAGCTTTCTTT.

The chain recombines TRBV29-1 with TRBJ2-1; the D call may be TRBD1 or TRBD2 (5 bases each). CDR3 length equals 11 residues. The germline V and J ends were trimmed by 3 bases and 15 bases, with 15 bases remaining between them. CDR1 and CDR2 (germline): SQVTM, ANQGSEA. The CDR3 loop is CSVERGGSVFF. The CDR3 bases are TGCAGCGTTGAGAGGGGCGGATCAGTGTTCTTC.

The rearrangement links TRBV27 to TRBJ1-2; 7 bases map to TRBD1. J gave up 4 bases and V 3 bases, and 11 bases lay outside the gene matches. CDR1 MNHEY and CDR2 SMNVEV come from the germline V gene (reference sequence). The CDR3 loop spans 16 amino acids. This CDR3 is CASSFSGIGGGYGYTF. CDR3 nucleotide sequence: TGTGCCAGCAGTTTTTCGGGGATAGGGGGCGGCTATGGCTACACCTTC.

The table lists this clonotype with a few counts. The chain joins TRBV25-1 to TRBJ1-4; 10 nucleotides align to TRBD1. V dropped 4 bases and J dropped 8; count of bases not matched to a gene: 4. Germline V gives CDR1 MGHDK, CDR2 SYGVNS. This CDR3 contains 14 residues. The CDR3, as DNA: TGTGCCAGCAGTGCCGGGACAGGGGTGGAAAAACTGTTTTTT. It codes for CASSAGTGVEKLFF.